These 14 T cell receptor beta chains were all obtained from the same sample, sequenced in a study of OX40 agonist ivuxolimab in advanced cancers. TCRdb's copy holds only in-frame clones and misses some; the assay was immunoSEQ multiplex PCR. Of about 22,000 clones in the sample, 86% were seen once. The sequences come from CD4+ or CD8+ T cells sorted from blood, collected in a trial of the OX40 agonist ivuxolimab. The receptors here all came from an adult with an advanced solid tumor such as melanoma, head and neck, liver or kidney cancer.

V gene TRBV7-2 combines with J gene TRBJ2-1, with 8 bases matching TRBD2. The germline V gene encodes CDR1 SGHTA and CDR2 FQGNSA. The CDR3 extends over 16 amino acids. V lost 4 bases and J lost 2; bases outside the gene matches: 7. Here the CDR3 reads CASSSHSGNAYNEQFF. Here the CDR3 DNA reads TGTGCCAGCAGCTCCCATAGCGGGAACGCCTACAATGAGCAGTTCTTC. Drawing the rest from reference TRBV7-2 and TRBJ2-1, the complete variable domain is GAGVSQSPSNKVTEKGKDVELRCDPISGHTALYWYRQSLGQGLEFLIYFQGNSAPDKSGLPSDRFSAERTGGSVSTLTIQRTQQEDSAVYLCASSSHSGNAYNEQFFGPGTRLTVL.

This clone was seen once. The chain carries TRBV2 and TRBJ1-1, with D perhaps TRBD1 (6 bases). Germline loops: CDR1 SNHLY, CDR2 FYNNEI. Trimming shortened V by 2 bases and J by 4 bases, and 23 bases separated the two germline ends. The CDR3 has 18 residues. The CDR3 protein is CASSERRAGAQRGTEAFF. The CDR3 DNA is TGTGCCAGCAGTGAAAGGAGGGCAGGGGCCCAACGGGGCACTGAAGCTTTCTTT.

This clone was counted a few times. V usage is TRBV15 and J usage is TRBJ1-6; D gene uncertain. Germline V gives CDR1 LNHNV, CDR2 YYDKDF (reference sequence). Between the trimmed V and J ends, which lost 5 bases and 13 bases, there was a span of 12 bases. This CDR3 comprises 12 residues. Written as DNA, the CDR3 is TGTGCCACCAGCGACGAGGGAAGGCCCCTCCACTTT. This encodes CATSDEGRPLHF.

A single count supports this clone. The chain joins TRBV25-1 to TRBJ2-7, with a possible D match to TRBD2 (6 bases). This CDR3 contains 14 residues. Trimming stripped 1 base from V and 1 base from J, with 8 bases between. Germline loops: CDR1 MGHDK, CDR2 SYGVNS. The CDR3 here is CASSESGGSYEQYF. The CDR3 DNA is TGTGCCAGCAGTGAATCCGGGGGTTCCTACGAGCAGTACTTC.

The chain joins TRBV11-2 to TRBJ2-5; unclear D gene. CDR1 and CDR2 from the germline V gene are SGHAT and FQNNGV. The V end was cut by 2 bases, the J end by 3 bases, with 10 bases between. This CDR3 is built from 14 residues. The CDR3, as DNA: TGTGCCAGCAGCTTACTGTACAGCGAAGAGACCCAGTACTTC. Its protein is CASSLLYSEETQYF.

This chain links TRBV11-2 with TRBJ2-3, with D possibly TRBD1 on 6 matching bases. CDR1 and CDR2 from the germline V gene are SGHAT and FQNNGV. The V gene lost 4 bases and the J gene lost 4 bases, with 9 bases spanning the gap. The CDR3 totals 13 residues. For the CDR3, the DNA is TGTGCCAGCAGCTCGACAGGCCCAGATACGCAGTATTTT. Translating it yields CASSSTGPDTQYF.

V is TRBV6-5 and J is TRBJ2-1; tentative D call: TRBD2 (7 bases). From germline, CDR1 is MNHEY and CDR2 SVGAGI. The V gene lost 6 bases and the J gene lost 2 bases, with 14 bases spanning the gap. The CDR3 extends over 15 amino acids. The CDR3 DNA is TGTGCCAGCAGCAAGAGGGGGGGCCCCTACAATGAGCAGTTCTTC. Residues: CASSKRGGPYNEQFF.

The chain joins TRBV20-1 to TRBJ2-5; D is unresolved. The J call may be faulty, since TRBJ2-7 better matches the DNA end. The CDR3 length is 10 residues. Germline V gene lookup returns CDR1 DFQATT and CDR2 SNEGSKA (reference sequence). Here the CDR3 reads CSASLYEQYF. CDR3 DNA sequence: TGCAGTGCTAGTTTATACGAGCAGTACTTC.

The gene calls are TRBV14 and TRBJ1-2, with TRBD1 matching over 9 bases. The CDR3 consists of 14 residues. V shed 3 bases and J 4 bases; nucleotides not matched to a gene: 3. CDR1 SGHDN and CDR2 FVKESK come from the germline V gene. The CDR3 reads CASSQRQGVYGYTF. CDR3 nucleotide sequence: TGTGCCAGCAGCCAGAGACAGGGGGTCTATGGCTACACCTTC.

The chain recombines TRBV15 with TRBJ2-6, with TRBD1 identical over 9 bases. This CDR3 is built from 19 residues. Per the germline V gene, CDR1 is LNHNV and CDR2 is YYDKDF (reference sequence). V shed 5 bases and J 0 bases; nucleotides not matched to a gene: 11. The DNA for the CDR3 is TGTGCCACCAGCGCACCGGGACAGGGACTATCCTCTGGGGCCAACGTCCTGACTTTC. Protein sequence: CATSAPGQGLSSGANVLTF. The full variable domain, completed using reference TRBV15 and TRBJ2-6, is DAMVIQNPRYQVTQFGKPVTLSCSQTLNHNVMYWYQQKSSQAPKLLFHYYDKDFNNEADTPDNFQSRRPNTSFCFLDIRSPGLGDTAMYLCATSAPGQGLSSGANVLTFGAGSRLTVL.

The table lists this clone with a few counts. The CDR3 reads CASSLGTGNQPQHF. The CDR3 DNA follows: TGTGCCAGCAGCTTAGGAACAGGGAATCAGCCCCAGCATTTT. This chain links TRBV7-9 with TRBJ1-5, with D possibly TRBD1 on 6 matching bases. Per the germline V gene, CDR1 is SEHNR and CDR2 is FQNEAQ (reference sequence). Trimming removed 1 base at V and 4 bases at J, with 8 bases between. CDR3 size: 14 residues.

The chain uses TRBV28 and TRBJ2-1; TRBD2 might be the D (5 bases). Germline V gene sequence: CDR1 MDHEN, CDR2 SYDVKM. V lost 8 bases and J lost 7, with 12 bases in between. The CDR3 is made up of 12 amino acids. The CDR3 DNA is TGTGCCAGCCGAAATCCGGGGAATGAGCAGTTCTTC. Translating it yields CASRNPGNEQFF.

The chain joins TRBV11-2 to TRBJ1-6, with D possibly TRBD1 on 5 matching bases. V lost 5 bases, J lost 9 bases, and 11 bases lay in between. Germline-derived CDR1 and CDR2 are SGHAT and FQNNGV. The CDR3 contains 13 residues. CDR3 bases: TGTGCCAGCAGCCTGGAAAGGGGTTCACCCCTCCACTTT. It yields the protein CASSLERGSPLHF.

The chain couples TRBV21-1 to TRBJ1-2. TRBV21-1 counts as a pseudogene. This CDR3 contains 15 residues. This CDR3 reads CASSKGPPGIYGYTF. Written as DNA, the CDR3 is TGTGCCAGCAGCAAGGGACCTCCGGGGATCTATGGCTACACCTTC.